The entry below gives a single TCR beta chain sequence along with its context. Its specificity is not known. The data originate from a study of T cells expressing NK-cell markers. Findings of the study overall: The study found dominant NKG2C+ clonotypes at roughly 1.0-8% of CD8+ T cells in 5 or 6 donors.

CDR3 length: 11 residues. CDR1 and CDR2 from the germline V gene are SEHNR and FQNEAQ (reference sequence). TCRdb reprocessed the 5' RACE reads and stores each CDR3 protein as one record, lacking DNA. This table holds approximately 460,000 distinct CDR3 sequences. This chain connects TRBV7-9 to TRBJ2-1. This TCR was recovered from a woman between 18 and 75 years old in good health. Sequencing was performed on blood T cells: a sorted CD56 or NKG2C T cell subset, CD4+ or CD8+ T cells, or bulk PBMC T cells (not recorded which). The CDR3 sequence: CASSLEVEQFF.